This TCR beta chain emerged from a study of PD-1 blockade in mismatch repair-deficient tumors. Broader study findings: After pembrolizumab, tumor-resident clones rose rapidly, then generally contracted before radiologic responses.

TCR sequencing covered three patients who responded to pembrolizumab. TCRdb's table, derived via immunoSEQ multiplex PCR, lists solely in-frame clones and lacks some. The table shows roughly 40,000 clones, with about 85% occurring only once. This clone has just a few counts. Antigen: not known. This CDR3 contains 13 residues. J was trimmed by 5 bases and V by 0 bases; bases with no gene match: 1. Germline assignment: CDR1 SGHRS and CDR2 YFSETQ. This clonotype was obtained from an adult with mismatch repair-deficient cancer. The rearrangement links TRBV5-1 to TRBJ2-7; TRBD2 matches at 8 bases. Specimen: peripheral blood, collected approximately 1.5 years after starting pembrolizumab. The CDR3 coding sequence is TGCGCCAGCAGCTTGGTAGCGGGACACGAGCAGTACTTC. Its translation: CASSLVAGHEQYF.